This T cell receptor (beta chain) was captured in a study of blood T cell repertoires in COVID-19. Study-level information: Sites in the United States, Italy and Spain provided acute and convalescent COVID-19 samples.

Per the original methods: Reference gene primer amplification in the assay estimated nucleated cell counts. This table comes from immunoSEQ multiplex PCR, and its TCRdb copy is limited to in-frame clones, with some not included. Clone size and V and J calls were adopted from that table, with D and trimming inferred from the DNA. The sample carries about 180,000 clones, about 83% recorded once. Those who participated ranged in age from 18 to 89 years and resided in about two dozen US areas. Cohort 3 donors were reported recovered after two negative PCRs, clearance, or symptom resolution. Germline CDR1 MNHEY, CDR2 SVGAGI. This CDR3 spans 14 amino acids. J was trimmed by 4 bases and V by 2 bases; bases with no gene match: 3.

V gene TRBV6-5 combines with J gene TRBJ2-5; 8 positions match TRBD1. Sequencing used PBMCs or T cells enriched from blood (not recorded which). The TCR was taken from a woman younger than 45 who had recovered from COVID-19. The CDR3 region has the DNA TGTGCCAGCAGTTACGGACAGGGAGCAGAGACCCAGTACTTC. It translates to CASSYGQGAETQYF.